This entry lists 11 T cell receptor beta chains sequenced from one sample in a study of response to subunit inactivated influenza vaccine. TCRdb reanalysed the RT-PCR reads using MiXCR and keeps one entry per CDR3 protein. Seen here are approximately 520,000 distinct CDR3 sequences, more than 15% observed once, and the top ten hold less than 4%. Sample: CD4+ T cells sorted from PBMCs, taken less than 30 months after vaccination. Every receptor here comes from a man between 50 and 75 years old who received an inactivated influenza vaccine.

This clonotype has only a few counts. The rearrangement links TRBV11-2 to TRBJ2-3, with a possible D match to TRBD2 (5 bases). Germline lookup yields CDR1 SGHAT and CDR2 FQNNGV. Between the trimmed V and J ends, which lost 5 bases and 2 bases, there was a span of 17 bases. This CDR3 has 16 residues. As DNA, the CDR3 is TGTGCCAGCAGCCTCTCCCCGGGAACCCCCACAGATACGCAGTATTTT. Translated, it gives CASSLSPGTPTDTQYF.

This chain links TRBV7-9 with TRBJ1-1; D possibly corresponds to TRBD1 (6 bases). The CDR3 covers 14 residues. Trimming removed 6 bases at V and 1 base at J, with 12 bases between. Germline V gene sequence: CDR1 SEHNR, CDR2 FQNEAQ (reference sequence). CDR3 sequence: CASRQGYANTEAFF. The CDR3 DNA sequence: TGTGCCAGCAGACAGGGATACGCGAACACTGAAGCTTTCTTT. Full variable domain (remainder filled in from reference TRBV7-9 and TRBJ1-1): DTGVSQNPRHKITKRGQNVTFRCDPISEHNRLYWYRQTLGQGPEFLTYFQNEAQLEKSRLLSDRFSAERPKGSFSTLEIQRTEQGDSAMYLCASRQGYANTEAFFGQGTRLTVV.

A few counts support this clonotype. The chain uses TRBV4-1 and TRBJ2-3, with unresolved D. This CDR3 contains 16 residues. Germline values: CDR1 MGHRA, CDR2 YSYEKL. Deletions cut 3 bases from V and 2 bases from J, with 15 bases between. CDR3 sequence: CASSQGRAMNTDTQYF. The CDR3 bases are TGCGCCAGCAGCCAGGGCCGGGCCATGAACACAGATACGCAGTATTTT.

This clonotype was counted ten times or more. The chain recombines TRBV12-3 or TRBV12-4 with TRBJ1-1, with TRBD1 identical over 8 bases. The CDR3 contains 14 residues. V dropped 6 bases and J dropped 8; count of bases not matched to a gene: 11. In DNA, the CDR3 is TGTGCCAGCAGCCGACCGGACAGGGCCTTAGAAGCTTTCTTT. Translation gives CASSRPDRALEAFF.

This clonotype was seen a handful of times. The chain links TRBV5-6 to TRBJ2-3, with TRBD2 matching over 8 bases. The V gene end was trimmed by 4 bases and the J gene end by 1 base; junction bases not matched to a gene: 5. This CDR3 spans 15 amino acids. Germline CDR1 is SGHDT and CDR2 is YYEEEE. The CDR3 sequence: CASSPSGLRTDTQYF. The CDR3 DNA follows: TGTGCCAGCAGCCCTAGCGGGCTCCGCACAGATACGCAGTATTTT. Filled out from reference TRBV5-6 and TRBJ2-3, the complete variable domain reads DAGVTQSPTHLIKTRGQQVTLRCSPKSGHDTVSWYQQALGQGPQFIFQYYEEEERQRGNFPDRFSGHQFPNYSSELNVNALLLGDSALYLCASSPSGLRTDTQYFGPGTRLTVL.

CDR3 sequence reads: CASSLASGPETQYF. CDR3 DNA sequence: TGTGCCAGCAGTTTGGCTAGCGGTCCGGAGACCCAGTACTTC. The chain recombines TRBV12-3 or TRBV12-4 with TRBJ2-5; 7 bases line up with TRBD2. V shed 3 bases, J shed 5 bases, and the junction held 6 bases outside the gene matches. This CDR3 has 14 residues.

Worth noting for this clonotype: One junction end does not reproduce the germline sequence, and a read error may be involved. The chain recombines TRBV20-1 with TRBJ2-2, with TRBD1 identical over 9 bases. This CDR3 region has 14 residues. CDR1 and CDR2 from the germline V gene are DFQATT and SNEGSKA (reference sequence). The CDR3 bases are TGCAGTGCTGGAGACAGGGGGAGAACCGGGGAGCTGTTTTTT. It yields the protein CSAGDRGRTGELFF.

The gene calls are TRBV29-1 and TRBJ2-5; D unresolved. CDR3 size: 13 residues. V was pared by 4 bases and J by 5 bases, with 14 bases between. Germline values: CDR1 SQVTM, CDR2 ANQGSEA. CDR3 protein: CSVGGQVGETQYF. The CDR3 DNA reads as TGCAGCGTTGGTGGTCAGGTGGGGGAGACCCAGTACTTC. Looking up the rest from reference TRBV29-1 and TRBJ2-5 gives the full variable domain: SAVISQKPSRDICQRGTSLTIQCQVDSQVTMMFWYRQQPGQSLTLIATANQGSEATYESGFVIDKFPISRPNLTFSTLTVSNMSPEDSSIYLCSVGGQVGETQYFGPGTRLLVL.

This clonotype was recorded a few times. In nucleotides, the CDR3 is TGTGCCAGCAGCCCTAATCGCGGAGCTAGCACAGATACGCAGTATTTT. This codes for CASSPNRGASTDTQYF. The chain has TRBV7-3 and TRBJ2-3; D is ambiguous. In germline, CDR1 is SGHTA, CDR2 FQGTGA. V was clipped by 5 bases and J by 0 bases, with 15 bases between them. This CDR3 has 16 residues.

The chain joins TRBV20-1 to TRBJ1-6; a possible D gene is TRBD1 (5 bases). Germline loops: CDR1 DFQATT, CDR2 SNEGSKA (reference sequence). Trimming removed 1 base from V and 0 bases from J, with 7 bases in between. The CDR3 is 15 residues long. The CDR3, as DNA: TGCAGTGCTAGAGCCCAGGGCTCCTATAATTCACCCCTCCACTTT. Translated: CSARAQGSYNSPLHF.

The J gene is TRBJ2-3, the V gene TRBV6-4; D ambiguous. CDR3 length equals 12 residues. Germline V gene sequence: CDR1 MRHNA, CDR2 SNTAGT. Trimming pared 6 bases from V and 1 base from J, leaving 5 bases between. DNA for the CDR3: TGTGCCAGCAGAGAGTGCACAGATACGCAGTATTTT. It codes for CASRECTDTQYF.